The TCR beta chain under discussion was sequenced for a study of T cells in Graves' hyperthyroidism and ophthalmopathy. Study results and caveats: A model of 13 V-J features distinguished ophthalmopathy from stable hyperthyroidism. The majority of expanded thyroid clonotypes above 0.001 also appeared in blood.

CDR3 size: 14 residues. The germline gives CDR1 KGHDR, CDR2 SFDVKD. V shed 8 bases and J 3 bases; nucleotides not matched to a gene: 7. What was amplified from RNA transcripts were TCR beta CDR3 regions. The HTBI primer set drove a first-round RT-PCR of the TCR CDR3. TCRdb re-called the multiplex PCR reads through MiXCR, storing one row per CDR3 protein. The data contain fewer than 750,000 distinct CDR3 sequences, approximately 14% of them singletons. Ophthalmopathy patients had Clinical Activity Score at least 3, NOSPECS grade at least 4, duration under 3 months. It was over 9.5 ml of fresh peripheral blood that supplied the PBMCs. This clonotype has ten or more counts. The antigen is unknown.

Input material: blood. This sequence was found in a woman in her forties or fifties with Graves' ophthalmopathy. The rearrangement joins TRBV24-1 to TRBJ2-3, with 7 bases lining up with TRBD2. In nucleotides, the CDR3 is TGTGCCACCAAAGGGAGGGCCTCAACAGATACGCAGTATTTT. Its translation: CATKGRASTDTQYF.